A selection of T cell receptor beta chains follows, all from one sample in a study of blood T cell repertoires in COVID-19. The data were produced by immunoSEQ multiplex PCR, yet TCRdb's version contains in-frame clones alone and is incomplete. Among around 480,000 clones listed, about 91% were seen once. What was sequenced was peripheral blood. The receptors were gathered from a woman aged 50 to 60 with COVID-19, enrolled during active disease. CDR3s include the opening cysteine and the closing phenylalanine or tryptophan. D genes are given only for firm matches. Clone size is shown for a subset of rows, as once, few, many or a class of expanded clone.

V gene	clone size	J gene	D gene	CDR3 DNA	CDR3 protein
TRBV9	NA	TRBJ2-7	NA	TGTGCCAGCAGTCCAGGAGGTCTTACCGAGCAGTACTTC	CASSPGGLTEQYF
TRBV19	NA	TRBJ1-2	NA	TGTGCCAGTAGTACGCAGGGATTAGCTAACTATGGCTACACCTTC	CASSTQGLANYGYTF
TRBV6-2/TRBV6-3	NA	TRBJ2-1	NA	TGTGCCAGCAGTTTATCCGGGACCTACAATGAGCAGTTCTTC	CASSLSGTYNEQFF
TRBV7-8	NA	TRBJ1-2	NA	TGTGCCAGCAGCTTAGTGAGGAATCAGGGGATCCATGGCTACACCTTC	CASSLVRNQGIHGYTF
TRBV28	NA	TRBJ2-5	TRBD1	TGTGCCAGCAGTTCCGGGACAGGGAGGGGAGAAGAGACCCAGTACTTC	CASSSGTGRGEETQYF
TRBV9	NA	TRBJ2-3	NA	TGTGCCAGCAGCACGGACAGCACCACAGATACGCAGTATTTT	CASSTDSTTDTQYF
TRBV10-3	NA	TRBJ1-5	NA	TGTGCCATCAGTGAGTCGACAGGCCGGTATCAGCCCCAGCATTTT	CAISESTGRYQPQHF
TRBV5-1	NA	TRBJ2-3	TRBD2	TGCGCCAGCTCACTAGCGGGGCCCGCGGGCACAGATACGCAGTATTTT	CASSLAGPAGTDTQYF
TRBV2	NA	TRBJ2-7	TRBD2	TGTGCCAGCAGGGGACTAGCGGGGGAGTACGAGCAGTACTTC	CASRGLAGEYEQYF
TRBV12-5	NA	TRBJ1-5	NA	TGTGCTGTAAGACAGGACCATAGCAATCAGCCCCAGCATTTT	CAVRQDHSNQPQHF
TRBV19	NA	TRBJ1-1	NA	TGTGCCAGTAGCTGGGGGCAGCCGACTGAAGCTTTCTTT	CASSWGQPTEAFF
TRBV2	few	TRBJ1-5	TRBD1	TGTGCCAGCAGTGGGACAGGGGGGGATCAGCCCCAGCATTTT	CASSGTGGDQPQHF
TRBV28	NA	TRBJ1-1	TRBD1	TGTGCCAGCAGTCCCCGGACAGGGCTTTTCGTTAAGCTCACTGAAGCTTTCTTT	CASSPRTGLFVKLTEAFF
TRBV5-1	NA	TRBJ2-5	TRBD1	TGCGCCAGCAGCCTCCGACAGGGGGCTACGGAGGAGACCCAGTACTTC	CASSLRQGATEETQYF
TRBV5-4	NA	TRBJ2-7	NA	TGTGCCAGCAGCTTGGAGACAGGCTCCTACGAGCAGTACTTC	CASSLETGSYEQYF
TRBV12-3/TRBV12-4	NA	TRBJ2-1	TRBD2	TGTGCCAGCCGAGCGGGGGGGGTGAATGAGCAGTTCTTC	CASRAGGVNEQFF
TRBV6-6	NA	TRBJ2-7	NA	TGTGCCAGTAGCCGACGACAGGTTTACTACGAGCAGTACTTC	CASSRRQVYYEQYF
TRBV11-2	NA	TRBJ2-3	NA	TGTGCCAGCAGCTTAGGGCCAGATACGCAGTATTTT	CASSLGPDTQYF
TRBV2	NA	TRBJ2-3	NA	TGTGCCAGCAGTCTACGACAGATGGGCACAGATACGCAGTATTTT	CASSLRQMGTDTQYF
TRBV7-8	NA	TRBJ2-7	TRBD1	TGTGCCAGCAGCTTAACAGGGGCGTCCTACGAGCAGTACTTC	CASSLTGASYEQYF
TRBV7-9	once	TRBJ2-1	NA	TGTGCCAGCAGCCCAGAGCGATCCTACAATGAGCAGTTCTTC	CASSPERSYNEQFF
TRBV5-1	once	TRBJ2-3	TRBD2	TGCGCCAGCAGCTTGCTGACTAGCTTAGATACGCAGTATTTT	CASSLLTSLDTQYF
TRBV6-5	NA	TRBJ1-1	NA	TGTGCCAGCAGTTACCAGGGACATCTGAACACTGAAGCTTTCTTT	CASSYQGHLNTEAFF
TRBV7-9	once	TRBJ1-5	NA	TGTGCCAGCAGCCATAGCAATCAGCCCCAGCATTTT	CASSHSNQPQHF
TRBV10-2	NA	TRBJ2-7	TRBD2	TGCGCCAGCAGTGGGGGTAGCGGGGGGGCCTACGAGCAGTACTTC	CASSGGSGGAYEQYF
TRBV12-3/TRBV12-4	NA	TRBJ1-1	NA	TGTGCCAGCAGTTTCGGGGGCACTGAAGCTTTCTTT	CASSFGGTEAFF
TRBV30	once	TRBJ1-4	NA	TGTGCCTGGGAACCAAGAGCAACTAATGAAAAACTGTTTTTT	CAWEPRATNEKLFF
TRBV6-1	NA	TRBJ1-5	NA	TGTGCCAGCAGTGAATCGTTAACGGGAGTCAATCAGCCCCAGCATTTT	CASSESLTGVNQPQHF
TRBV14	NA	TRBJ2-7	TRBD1	TGTGCCAGCAGCCCTTCAGGGGGAACCACCTACGAGCAGTACTTC	CASSPSGGTTYEQYF
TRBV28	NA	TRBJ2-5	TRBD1	TGTGCCAGCAGTTCGCGGACAGGGATCCAAGAGACCCAGTACTTC	CASSSRTGIQETQYF
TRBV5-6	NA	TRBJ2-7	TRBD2	TGTGCCAGCAGCCCCACGGGGGGGTTCTACGAGCAGTACTTC	CASSPTGGFYEQYF
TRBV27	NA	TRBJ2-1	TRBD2	TGTGCCAGCAGTTTATCACTAGCGGGGGTAGATGAGCAGTTCTTC	CASSLSLAGVDEQFF
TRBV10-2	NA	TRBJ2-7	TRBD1	TGCGCCAGCATTCCGGGACAGGGGGGGTACGAGCAGTACTTC	CASIPGQGGYEQYF
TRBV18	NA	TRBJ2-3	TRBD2	TGTGCCAGCTCACCCTACCGGGGGGGCCACGGCACAGATACGCAGTATTTT	CASSPYRGGHGTDTQYF
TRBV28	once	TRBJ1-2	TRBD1	TGTGCCAGCAGCCCGACAGGGGATCCCTATGGCTACACCTTC	CASSPTGDPYGYTF
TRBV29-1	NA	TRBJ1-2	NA	TGCAGCGTTGAAGATAGGGAGCGGGCTAACTATGGCTACACCTTC	CSVEDRERANYGYTF
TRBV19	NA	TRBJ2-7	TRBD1	TGTGCCAGTAGTGCCCGGGACAGGCGGGCCGGAGGGCAGTACTTC	CASSARDRRAGGQYF
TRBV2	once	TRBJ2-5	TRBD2	TGTGCCAGCAGTGAATTAGGGAGGGCCAGAGGAGAGACCCAGTACTTC	CASSELGRARGETQYF
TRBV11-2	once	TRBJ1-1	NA	TGTGCCAGCAGCTTAGGAGGGGGTGGTGAAGCTTTCTTT	CASSLGGGGEAFF
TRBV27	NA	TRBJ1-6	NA	TGTGCCAGCACCGCCGACAGCCTCCTGAATTCACCCCTCCACTTT	CASTADSLLNSPLHF
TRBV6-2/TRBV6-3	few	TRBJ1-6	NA	TGTGCCAGCAGCACACAGGGATCCTATAATTCACCCCTCCACTTT	CASSTQGSYNSPLHF
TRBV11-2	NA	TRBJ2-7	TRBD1	TGTGCCAGCTCACTCGGGACAGCCTACGAGCAGTACTTC	CASSLGTAYEQYF
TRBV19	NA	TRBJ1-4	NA	TGTGCCAGTAGTTGGTCAGTAACTAATGAAAAACTGTTTTTT	CASSWSVTNEKLFF
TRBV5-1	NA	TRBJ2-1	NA	TGCGCCAGCAGCTTGGAGCAGGTCGGAGGGGAGCAGTTCTTC	CASSLEQVGGEQFF
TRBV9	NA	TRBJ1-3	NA	TGTGCCAGCAGCCCCGGGAGGAGCCTGGCTGGAAACACCATATATTTT	CASSPGRSLAGNTIYF
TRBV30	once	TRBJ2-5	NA	TGTGCCTGGAGTCCGAGGGCCCCTTCGGAGACCCAGTACTTC	CAWSPRAPSETQYF
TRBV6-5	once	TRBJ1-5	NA	TGTGCCACCGCCGGAGGCGGGAGCAATCAGCCCCAGCATTTT	CATAGGGSNQPQHF
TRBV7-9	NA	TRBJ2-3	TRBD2	TGTGCCAGCAGCTTAGCCGCGGGGGACGCAGATACGCAGTATTTT	CASSLAAGDADTQYF
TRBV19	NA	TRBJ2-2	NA	TGTGCCAGTAGTATAGGCCGGGGGGCTACTCGGGGCGGGGAGCTGTTTTTT	CASSIGRGATRGGELFF
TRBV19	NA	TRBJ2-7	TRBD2	TGTGCCAGTAGTATTAACAGCGGGGGCTACGAGCAGTACTTC	CASSINSGGYEQYF
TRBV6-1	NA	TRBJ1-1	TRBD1	TGTGCCAGCAGTGAATTGGTACCACAGGGGCCTGAAGCTTTCTTT	CASSELVPQGPEAFF
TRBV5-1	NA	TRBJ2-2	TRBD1	TGCGCCAGCATGAGATCACCGGGACAGGGGGCACGCACCGGGGAGCTGTTTTTT	CASMRSPGQGARTGELFF
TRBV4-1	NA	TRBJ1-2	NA	TGCGCCAGCAGCCTCCGGGGGGGACATCAGAATTCTAACTATGGCTACACCTTC	CASSLRGGHQNSNYGYTF
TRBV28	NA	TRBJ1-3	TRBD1	TGTGCCAGCAGGAAACAGGGGGGTACTGGAAACACCATATATTTT	CASRKQGGTGNTIYF
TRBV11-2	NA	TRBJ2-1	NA	TGTGCCAGCAGCTTAGAACCCCGGGTAGGTGAGCAGTTCTTC	CASSLEPRVGEQFF
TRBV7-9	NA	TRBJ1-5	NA	TGTGCCAGCAGTAGGACAGACGCAGGCAATCAGCCCCAGCATTTT	CASSRTDAGNQPQHF
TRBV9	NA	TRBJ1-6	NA	TGTGCCAGCAGCGCGGGAAATTCACCCCTCCACTTT	CASSAGNSPLHF